The T cell receptor beta chain described here comes from a study of CXCR3-negative and CXCR3-positive naive CD8 T cells. The TRB libraries of cDNA were built by UMI-labeled 5' RACE. TCRdb re-called the 5' RACE reads, yielding one record per CDR3 amino acid sequence without DNA. This table lists about 40,000 distinct CDR3 sequences. The germline gives CDR1 SQVTM, CDR2 ANQGSEA. The CDR3 runs 12 residues. The sequencing input was naive CXCR3- CD8+ T cells from blood. Subset meaning: CD45RO-CCR7+CD27+CD95- naive CD8+ T cells lacking CXCR3 (TNR3-). The sequence came from a human donor in good health. Some clones in this sample may be carry-over from other donors' samples. This rearrangement joins TRBV29-1 to TRBJ1-2; with no DNA, the TCRdb D assignment of TRBD1 cannot be verified. The CDR3 loop is CSALGQAYGYTF.